This entry features one T cell receptor beta chain sequence. Its cognate antigen is unknown. This sample was included in a study of blood T cells in healthy people across ages. Study results and limitations: Unsorted PBMCs blocked a conclusive comparison of naive and antigen-experienced cells.

A J-beta primer mix and a sample-barcoded 5' primer were used in a second PCR of about 7 to 12 cycles. TCRdb independently ran MiXCR on the 5' RACE reads; one entry per CDR3 protein. The sample yields 1.8 million or so distinct CDR3 sequences, about 39% seen once. The sample consisted of blood. This receptor was obtained from a human donor in good health.

The CDR3 here is CASSQGPDRLTYEQYF. CDR3 DNA sequence: TGCGCCAGCAGCCAAGGGCCAGACCGACTCACCTACGAGCAGTACTTC. The V call is TRBV4-1, the J call TRBJ2-7; D is unclear. Germline-derived CDR1 and CDR2 are MGHRA and YSYEKL. Trimming took 1 base from V and 2 from J, leaving 15 bases between them. The CDR3 runs 16 residues.